These T cell receptor beta chains were read from a single sample in a study of blood T cells in healthy people across ages. TCRdb used MiXCR to reprocess the 5' RACE reads, holding one entry per CDR3 protein. In the table there are about 780,000 distinct CDR3 sequences, 20% to 30% of which are singletons. These sequences were also reported in another study, on T cells of mothers and their children.

The source material was blood. Receptor source: a boy aged 5-17 years in good health. CDR3s include the opening cysteine and the closing phenylalanine or tryptophan. Each record gives: D gene, V gene, J gene, clone size, CDR3 DNA, CDR3 protein. A D gene is named only where the DNA matches it firmly. Rows may omit the clone size; those that give it use once, few, many or a size class.

>.|TRBV6-5|TRBJ2-7|.
TGTGCCAGCAGTTACCGCAGTTACTCCGGCTACGAGCAGTACTTC
CASSYRSYSGYEQYF
>.|TRBV3-1|TRBJ2-7|.
TGTGCCAGAGGCCTACCCCGAATCTACGAGCAGTACTTC
CARGLPRIYEQYF
>TRBD1|TRBV5-1|TRBJ2-7|.
TGCGCCAGCAGCCCAGGACAGGCCAACGAGCAGTACTTC
CASSPGQANEQYF
>.|TRBV9|TRBJ2-7|.
TGTGCCAGCAGCGACGGACGGGTGTCCGCCGAGCAGTACTTC
CASSDGRVSAEQYF
>.|TRBV7-2|TRBJ2-3|few
TGTGCCAGCAGCCGAACGGGGCCCTCCGCAGATACGCAGTATTTT
CASSRTGPSADTQYF
>.|TRBV4-1|TRBJ2-5|.
TGCGCCAGCAGCCGAACGGGGCCCATCACCCGACGGACCCAGTACTTC
CASSRTGPITRRTQYF
>.|TRBV28|TRBJ2-7|.
TGTGCCAGCAGCCCCGTTATGATCTACGAGCAGTACTTC
CASSPVMIYEQYF
>.|TRBV30|TRBJ1-4|.
TGTGCCTGGGACAGTTTACAGGAGGAACTGTTTTTT
CAWDSLQEELFF
>.|TRBV27|TRBJ2-7|.
TGTGCCAGTCAGGGACCTTACTACGAGCAGTACTTC
CASQGPYYEQYF
>.|TRBV6-1|TRBJ1-4|.
TGTGCCAGCAGAGAAACTAGGGCAACTAATGAAAAACTGTTTTTT
CASRETRATNEKLFF
>TRBD2|TRBV5-1|TRBJ2-2|many
TGCGCCAGCAGCTCGCAACTAGCGGGGGTGAACACCGGGGAGCTGTTTTTT
CASSSQLAGVNTGELFF
>.|TRBV11-2|TRBJ1-2|.
TGTGCCAGCAGCTTAAAGCCGATGGGTGGCTACACCTTC
CASSLKPMGGYTF
>.|TRBV5-6|TRBJ1-2|.
TGTGCCAGCAGCTTGGGAGAGACCGTTATACGCTATGGCTACACCTTC
CASSLGETVIRYGYTF